The next 10 T cell receptor beta chains were all read from a single sample in a study of T cell responses to AZD1222 COVID-19 vaccine. Libraries were prepared by immunoSEQ multiplex PCR; TCRdb keeps only in-frame clonotypes and omits some of them. The data contain nearly 95,000 clones, over 75% of them singletons. The specimen was peripheral blood, collected 28 days after the second AZD1222 dose. All receptors come from an adult who received the AZD1222 COVID-19 vaccine.

Sample share makes this clone medium-sized. The rearrangement uses TRBV5-1 and TRBJ1-1; D possibly corresponds to TRBD1 (6 bases). This CDR3 spans 13 amino acids. Germline V gene sequence: CDR1 SGHRS, CDR2 YFSETQ. The V gene lost 7 bases and the J gene lost 14 bases, with 24 bases spanning the gap. CDR3 sequence (DNA): TGCGCCAGCTTAGACAGGAACTCTCGGGAAGAGTTCTTT. Translation: CASLDRNSREEFF.

CDR3 sequence: CASSLGSPWEEQYF. The CDR3 DNA sequence: TGTGCCAGCAGCCTAGGTAGCCCGTGGGAGGAGCAGTACTTC. The chain links TRBV28 to TRBJ2-7, with TRBD2 as a possible D gene (5 bases). CDR1 and CDR2 (germline): MDHEN, SYDVKM. Trimming removed 6 bases at V and 7 bases at J, with 19 bases between. The CDR3 contains 14 residues.

This chain uses TRBV6-5 with TRBJ1-1; D ambiguous. Germline V CDR1 and CDR2: MNHEY, SVGAGI. CDR3 length equals 11 residues. V lost 2 bases and J lost 11, with 9 bases in between. Written as DNA, the CDR3 is TGTGCCAGCAGTTACCGAGGCGGGGCTTTCTTT. Translating gives CASSYRGGAFF.

Only a few counts were recorded for this clone. The chain employs TRBV4-2 and TRBJ2-5; 9 nucleotides align to TRBD2. CDR3 length: 15 residues. Germline assignment: CDR1 LGHNA and CDR2 YNFKEQ. Trimming at V came to 1 base and at J to 1 base, leaving 1 base not matched to a gene. This CDR3 is CASSQGRGGQETQYF. DNA of the CDR3: TGTGCCAGCAGCCAAGGGCGGGGGGGCCAAGAGACCCAGTACTTC.

The CDR3 sequence is CASSETVGQGLNYGYTF. The CDR3 DNA reads TGTGCCAGCAGTGAAACGGTCGGTCAGGGCCTTAACTATGGCTACACCTTC. The rearrangement links TRBV2 to TRBJ1-2; D possibly corresponds to TRBD1 (5 bases). The CDR3 totals 17 residues. CDR1 is SNHLY and CDR2 is FYNNEI in the germline V gene. V lost 2 bases, J lost 1 base, and 17 bases lay in between.

This chain connects TRBV19 to TRBJ2-3, with TRBD2 matching 8 bases. J gave up 4 bases and V 9 bases, and 9 bases lay outside the gene matches. This CDR3 has 14 residues. Per germline, CDR1 LNHDA and CDR2 SQIVND (reference sequence). The CDR3 region is CASNPREGPDTQYF. The CDR3, as DNA: TGTGCCAGCAACCCCCGGGAGGGCCCAGATACGCAGTATTTT.

This rearrangement joins TRBV6-5 to TRBJ1-2, with a weak D call TRBD1 (5 bases). The CDR3 spans 13 residues. Germline V gene data show CDR1 as MNHEY and CDR2 as SVGAGI. Trimming pared 5 bases from V and 4 bases from J, leaving 11 bases between. Here the CDR3 DNA reads TGTGCCAGCAGTCGCGACAGCCTCTATGGCTACACCTTC. It codes for CASSRDSLYGYTF.

This chain links TRBV7-9 with TRBJ1-6, with D tentatively TRBD1 (5 bases). V was pared by 4 bases and J by 0 bases, with 10 bases between. The germline CDR1 and CDR2 sequences are SEHNR and FQNEAQ (reference sequence). CDR3 size: 16 residues. The CDR3 protein is CASSSLGGSYNSPLHF. CDR3 sequence (DNA): TGTGCCAGCAGCTCGTTGGGGGGCTCCTATAATTCACCCCTCCACTTT.

V is TRBV7-8 and J is TRBJ1-2; no clear D gene. Germline values: CDR1 SGHVS, CDR2 FQNEAQ. The V gene lost 5 bases and the J gene lost 6 bases, with 19 bases spanning the gap. This CDR3 is 15 amino acids long. The CDR3 DNA reads as TGTGCCAGCAGCGGAGGTTTCGGCATGGGTCATGGCTACACCTTC. The encoded protein is CASSGGFGMGHGYTF.

This clone was detected once. The chain couples TRBV7-6 to TRBJ2-1; the match to TRBD1 covers 8 bases. The V gene's germline CDR1 is SGHVS and CDR2 FNYEAQ. CDR3 length: 16 amino acids. The trim removed 1 base at V and 8 bases at J, leaving 10 bases unmatched. The CDR3 DNA sequence: TGTGCCAGCAGCTTAGACGAGACAGGGGAGAGGGATGAGCAGTTCTTC. This translates into CASSLDETGERDEQFF. The full variable domain, rest sourced from reference TRBV7-6 and TRBJ2-1, is GAGVSQSPRYKVTKRGQDVALRCDPISGHVSLYWYRQALGQGPEFLTYFNYEAQQDKSGLPNDRFSAERPEGSISTLTIQRTEQRDSAMYRCASSLDETGERDEQFFGPGTRLTVL.